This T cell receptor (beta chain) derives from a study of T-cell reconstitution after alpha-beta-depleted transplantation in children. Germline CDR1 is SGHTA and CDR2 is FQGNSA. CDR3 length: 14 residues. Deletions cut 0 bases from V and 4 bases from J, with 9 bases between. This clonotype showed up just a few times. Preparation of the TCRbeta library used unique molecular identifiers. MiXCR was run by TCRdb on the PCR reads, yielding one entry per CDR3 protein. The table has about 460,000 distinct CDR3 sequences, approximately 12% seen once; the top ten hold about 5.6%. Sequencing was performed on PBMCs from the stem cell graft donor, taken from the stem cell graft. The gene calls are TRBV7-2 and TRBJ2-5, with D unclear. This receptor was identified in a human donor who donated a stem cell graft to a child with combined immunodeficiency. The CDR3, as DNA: TGTGCCAGCAGCTTAGCGGGATTGGCAGAGACCCAGTACTTC. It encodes CASSLAGLAETQYF.